The clone carrying this T cell receptor (beta chain) was detected once. Antigen unknown. Profiled with immunoSEQ multiplex PCR; TCRdb holds only in-frame clones, not every one. The sample has 21,000 or so clones, just under 80% seen once. These data are taken from a study of PD-1 blockade in classical Hodgkin lymphoma. Whole-study context: Each patient was given nivolumab 3 mg/kg through a vein every 2 weeks. Findings of the study overall: Before treatment, TCR diversity in newly diagnosed patients was reportedly lower than in healthy donors. Patients who began taking nivolumab under 1 year after ASCT were left out.

Brentuximab vedotin exposure varied, and every patient relapsed after autologous stem cell transplantation. The germline gives CDR1 SQVTM, CDR2 ANQGSEA. V was cut by 6 bases and J by 1 base, with 12 bases left in between. The CDR3 has 13 residues. This chain links TRBV29-1 with TRBJ2-5; possibly TRBD1 for D (6 bases). The sequence came from a human donor with classical Hodgkin lymphoma. Sequencing was performed on peripheral blood mononuclear cells (PBMCs), taken before the second cycle of nivolumab. Here the CDR3 DNA reads TGCAGCGTCCGGACAGCTCTCCAAGAGACCCAGTACTTC. It codes for CSVRTALQETQYF.